A single sample is the source of the 32 T cell receptor beta chains below, sequenced in a study of graft-versus-host responses after intestinal transplantation. Their antigens remain unidentified. Clones were sequenced by immunoSEQ multiplex PCR, and TCRdb holds only the in-frame ones, with some missing. The sample carries 85,000 to 90,000 clones, 83% recorded once. The sequencing here drew on unstimulated CD8+ T cells sorted from spleen or lymph node cells, taken before intestinal transplant. The source is a human donor who received an intestinal transplant.

The chain has TRBV6-1 and TRBJ1-5; the D gene is possibly TRBD1 (5 bases). Germline V gene lookup returns CDR1 MNHNS and CDR2 SASEGT. V lost 4 bases and J lost 5, with 9 bases in between. CDR3 length: 13 residues. The CDR3 sequence: CASSVTGYQPQHF. CDR3 coding DNA: TGTGCCAGCAGTGTTACAGGTTATCAGCCCCAGCATTTT.

The chain couples TRBV12-1 to TRBJ1-1. TRBV12-1 is recorded as a pseudogene. The CDR3 is made up of 15 amino acids. The CDR3, as DNA: TGTGCCAGCAGCTGGTGCGGGGTTAGGCGGACTGAAGCTTTCTTT. As protein: CASSWCGVRRTEAFF.

This chain joins TRBV6-5 and TRBJ2-1; 9 bases line up with TRBD2. Trimming removed 6 bases from V and 7 bases from J; junction bases left unmatched: 10. Germline loops: CDR1 MNHEY, CDR2 SVGAGI. The CDR3 sequence is 15 residues long. The CDR3 is CASSRGGGLGNEQFF. The CDR3, as DNA: TGTGCCAGCAGCCGCGGGGGGGGCCTGGGGAATGAGCAGTTCTTC.

CDR3: CASSEARGTGGYEQYF. For the CDR3, the DNA is TGTGCCAGCAGTGAAGCGCGGGGCACGGGAGGCTACGAGCAGTACTTC. The chain links TRBV2 to TRBJ2-7, with 7 bases aligning to TRBD2. CDR3 length: 16 residues. Germline-derived CDR1 and CDR2 are SNHLY and FYNNEI. V shed 0 bases and J 3 bases; nucleotides not matched to a gene: 8.

This clone was observed a single time. This chain links TRBV7-9 with TRBJ2-3; D might be TRBD2 (7 bases). The germline V gene has CDR1 SEHNR and CDR2 FQNEAQ (reference sequence). The CDR3 totals 15 residues. Trimming cost V 7 bases and J 6 bases, with 20 bases left between them. CDR3 region: CASITMGGGPDTQYF. The DNA of the CDR3 is TGTGCCAGCATCACCATGGGGGGGGGCCCGGATACGCAGTATTTT.

The chain has TRBV7-9 and TRBJ1-4; D possibly corresponds to TRBD1 (5 bases). The CDR3 totals 13 residues. Trimming stripped 7 bases from V and 11 bases from J, with 17 bases between. Germline V gives CDR1 SEHNR, CDR2 FQNEAQ (reference sequence). CDR3 in DNA: TGTGCCAGCAAGAGGGGCCGCATCCTGAAACTGTTTTTT. This gives the protein CASKRGRILKLFF. The variable domain in full, with the rest retrieved from reference TRBV7-9 and TRBJ1-4, is DTGVSQNPRHKITKRGQNVTFRCDPISEHNRLYWYRQTLGQGPEFLTYFQNEAQLEKSRLLSDRFSAERPKGSFSTLEIQRTEQGDSAMYLCASKRGRILKLFFGSGTQLSVL.

CDR3 amino acids: CASSIGSQNTEAFF. DNA for the CDR3: TGTGCCAGCAGTATTGGCAGCCAGAACACTGAAGCTTTCTTT. The rearrangement joins TRBV25-1 to TRBJ1-1, with D unclear. The CDR3 sequence is 14 residues long. Trimming took 5 bases from V and 1 from J, leaving 11 bases between them. Germline-derived CDR1 and CDR2 are MGHDK and SYGVNS. The full variable domain, completed using reference TRBV25-1 and TRBJ1-1, is EADIYQTPRYLVIGTGKKITLECSQTMGHDKMYWYQQDPGMELHLIHYSYGVNSTEKGDLSSESTVSRIRTEHFPLTLESARPSHTSQYLCASSIGSQNTEAFFGQGTRLTVV.

V is TRBV6-1 and J is TRBJ1-4, with a weak D call TRBD1 (6 bases). The germline CDR1 and CDR2 sequences are MNHNS and SASEGT. Trimming removed 2 bases at V and 7 bases at J, with 14 bases between. The CDR3 covers 15 residues. The CDR3 loop reads CASSEWAGVVEKLFF. CDR3 bases: TGTGCCAGCAGTGAATGGGCAGGGGTCGTTGAAAAACTGTTTTTT.

The chain couples TRBV13 to TRBJ2-7; a possible D gene is TRBD1 (5 bases). Looked up from germline, CDR1 is PRHDT and CDR2 is FYEKMQ (reference sequence). The CDR3 covers 16 residues. Between the trimmed V and J ends, which lost 0 bases and 3 bases, there was a span of 15 bases. The CDR3 nucleotides are TGTGCCAGCAGCTTAGGCCTCTCAGGGCCGAACTACGAGCAGTACTTC. Translating it yields CASSLGLSGPNYEQYF.

The J gene is TRBJ2-3, the V gene TRBV7-6, with 8 bases that match TRBD2. The V gene end was trimmed by 3 bases and the J gene end by 0 bases; junction bases not matched to a gene: 2. The CDR3 runs 15 residues. Germline V gene lookup returns CDR1 SGHVS and CDR2 FNYEAQ. In DNA, the CDR3 is TGTGCCAGCAGCTTCCCGGGGGGGAGCACAGATACGCAGTATTTT. It codes for CASSFPGGSTDTQYF.

This chain links TRBV5-1 with TRBJ2-2; a weak D match, TRBD1 (7 bases). The germline gives CDR1 SGHRS, CDR2 YFSETQ. The CDR3 runs to 14 residues. V gave up 6 bases and J gave up 3 bases, with 12 bases separating them. The CDR3 loop reads CASTDRDYTGELFF. CDR3 coding DNA: TGCGCCAGCACCGACAGGGACTACACCGGGGAGCTGTTTTTT.

The V gene is TRBV28, the J gene TRBJ2-2; 9 bases align to TRBD1. This CDR3 contains 15 residues. V was clipped by 4 bases and J by 1 base; unmatched bases: 1. Germline V lookup: CDR1 MDHEN, CDR2 SYDVKM. Written as DNA, the CDR3 is TGTGCCAGCAGTTCGGGACAGGGGAACACCGGGGAGCTGTTTTTT. Its translation is CASSSGQGNTGELFF. Full variable domain (outside the CDR3, taken from reference TRBV28 and TRBJ2-2): DVKVTQSSRYLVKRTGEKVFLECVQDMDHENMFWYRQDPGLGLRLIYFSYDVKMKEKGDIPEGYSVSREKKERFSLILESASTNQTSMYLCASSSGQGNTGELFFGEGSRLTVL.

CDR3 residues: CASSLIAGGHRYQETQYF. The CDR3, as DNA: TGTGCCAGCAGCCTTATAGCGGGGGGCCACCGCTACCAAGAGACCCAGTACTTC. The V call is TRBV7-2, the J call TRBJ2-5; 10 bases agree with TRBD2. With 5 bases clipped from V and 0 bases from J, the junction kept 12 bases outside the gene matches. CDR3 size: 18 residues. Germline lookup yields CDR1 SGHTA and CDR2 FQGNSA.

This chain joins TRBV19 and TRBJ2-3, with no clear D. This CDR3 region has 12 residues. Germline V gives CDR1 LNHDA, CDR2 SQIVND (reference sequence). V dropped 10 bases and J dropped 5 bases, with 13 bases sitting between them. CDR3 sequence: CATTTGGDTQYF. The CDR3 coding sequence is TGTGCCACCACAACGGGCGGAGATACGCAGTATTTT.

The V and J genes are TRBV19 and TRBJ2-1; 11 nucleotides line up with TRBD1. The ends lost 0 bases at V and 3 bases at J; junction bases unmatched: 1. In germline, CDR1 is LNHDA, CDR2 SQIVND (reference sequence). The CDR3 length is 16 residues. The chain's CDR3 is CASSIEDRGRYNEQFF. The CDR3 region has the DNA TGTGCCAGTAGTATAGAGGACAGGGGGCGCTACAATGAGCAGTTCTTC.

This chain uses TRBV4-1 with TRBJ1-1; maybe TRBD1 (5 bases). CDR3 length: 15 amino acids. From germline, CDR1 is MGHRA and CDR2 YSYEKL. Trimming took 0 bases from V and 1 from J, leaving 9 bases between them. CDR3: CASSQEGRANTEAFF. CDR3 coding DNA: TGCGCCAGCAGCCAAGAGGGCAGGGCGAACACTGAAGCTTTCTTT.

This chain links TRBV2 with TRBJ2-5, with a weak D call TRBD1 (5 bases). The CDR3 has 12 residues. V lost 6 bases, J lost 0 bases, and 5 bases lay in between. Germline assignment: CDR1 SNHLY and CDR2 FYNNEI. The CDR3 nucleotides read TGTGCCAGCAGGACAGACCAAGAGACCCAGTACTTC. Its protein product is CASRTDQETQYF.

The gene calls are TRBV4-1 and TRBJ2-7, with 9 bases matching TRBD2. This CDR3 has 16 residues. Germline assignment: CDR1 MGHRA and CDR2 YSYEKL. The V and J ends lost 4 bases and 8 bases, in that order; junction bases with no gene match: 15. CDR3 coding DNA: TGCGCCAGCAGCCCCCTTCCGGGACTAGCCCGCTGGAAGCAGTACTTC. This gives the protein CASSPLPGLARWKQYF.

The sample holds one count of this clone. This chain uses TRBV30 with TRBJ1-2; no clear D. Per germline, CDR1 GTSNPN and CDR2 SVGIG (reference sequence). The CDR3 spans 12 residues. Trimming cost V 0 bases and J 5 bases, with 7 bases left between them. The CDR3 sequence: CAWSVSAYGYTF. CDR3 sequence (DNA): TGTGCCTGGAGTGTATCCGCATATGGCTACACCTTC.

J is TRBJ1-5 and V is TRBV4-1; no clear D gene. The CDR3 covers 16 residues. Per the germline V gene, CDR1 is MGHRA and CDR2 is YSYEKL. V was clipped by 1 base and J by 4 bases, with 14 bases between them. In nucleotides, the CDR3 is TGCGCCAGCAGCCAAGTGAACTCCCGGGCTAATCAGCCCCAGCATTTT. Its protein is CASSQVNSRANQPQHF.

V usage is TRBV4-1 and J usage is TRBJ2-7; D uncertain. Between the trimmed V and J ends, which lost 3 bases and 0 bases, there was a span of 9 bases. CDR1 is MGHRA and CDR2 is YSYEKL in the germline V gene. This CDR3 contains 14 residues. DNA of the CDR3: TGCGCCAGCAGCCAGGGTCATAGCTCCTACGAGCAGTACTTC. Protein sequence: CASSQGHSSYEQYF.

The chain has TRBV10-2 and TRBJ2-2, with D uncertain. Trimming left V 0 bases short and J 6 bases short, with 5 bases between. The germline CDR1 and CDR2 sequences are WSHSY and SAAADI. This CDR3 comprises 13 residues. CDR3 nucleotides: TGCGCCAGCAGTGAGTCTCATCCCGGGGAGCTGTTTTTT. This encodes CASSESHPGELFF.

V is TRBV4-2 and J is TRBJ1-5; tentative D call: TRBD1 (6 bases). Per germline, CDR1 LGHNA and CDR2 YNFKEQ. The length of the CDR3 is 15 residues. V was trimmed by 0 bases and J by 7 bases, leaving 13 bases between them. CDR3 sequence reads: CASSQEGGEYQPQHF. The CDR3 region has the DNA TGTGCCAGCAGCCAAGAAGGGGGGGAGTACCAGCCCCAGCATTTT.

The chain is built from TRBV7-9 and TRBJ1-1, with 7 nucleotides matching TRBD1. CDR3 length: 17 residues. Trimming cost V 2 bases and J 7 bases; bases outside gene matches: 16. Germline V CDR1 and CDR2: SEHNR, FQNEAQ (reference sequence). CDR3 sequence: CASSLSSGGGIKNEAFF. The CDR3, as DNA: TGTGCCAGCAGCTTATCCTCAGGGGGAGGGATAAAGAATGAAGCTTTCTTT.

This clone appeared a few times. This sequence joins TRBV5-4 and TRBJ2-2; 9 nucleotides match TRBD2. V dropped 0 bases and J dropped 6; count of bases not matched to a gene: 6. The CDR3 runs 16 residues. Germline V gives CDR1 SGHNT, CDR2 YYREEE (reference sequence). The CDR3 sequence is CASSLASGRSAGELFF. The CDR3 DNA sequence: TGTGCCAGCAGCTTGGCAAGCGGGAGGTCGGCCGGGGAGCTGTTTTTT.

Here the CDR3 DNA reads TGTGCCAGCAGCTTGGGGCAGGGCTATCAGCCCCAGCATTTT. It encodes CASSLGQGYQPQHF. This chain uses TRBV5-5 with TRBJ1-5; maybe TRBD1 (5 bases). The length of the CDR3 is 14 residues. V dropped 0 bases and J dropped 5 bases, with 9 bases sitting between them. Germline CDR1 and CDR2: SGHKS and YYEKEE (reference sequence).

This sequence joins TRBV11-2 and TRBJ1-1, with D maybe TRBD1 (6 bases). The germline CDR1 and CDR2 sequences are SGHAT and FQNNGV. The CDR3 is made up of 14 amino acids. V lost 3 bases and J 10 bases, leaving 18 bases between the germline ends. The CDR3 DNA reads as TGTGCCAGCAGCTTCGTAGCCAGGGGCGGGGGAGCTTTCTTT. It encodes CASSFVARGGGAFF.

This clone was recorded a few times. This chain uses TRBV21-1 with TRBJ1-2; TRBD1 was called by the table and not checked on the DNA. TRBV21-1 is tagged as a pseudogene. The CDR3 consists of 12 residues. CDR3 bases: TGTGCCAGCAGAGTACAGGGGGCCTGCTACACCTTC. This encodes CASRVQGACYTF.

The chain has TRBV25-1 and TRBJ2-3, with 7 bases that match TRBD2. Germline CDR1 MGHDK, CDR2 SYGVNS. The J segment lost 2 bases and the V segment lost 0 bases, leaving 11 bases of the junction unmatched. The CDR3 covers 18 residues. The CDR3 nucleotides are TGTGCCAGCAGTGAATATCTTGCCAGCGGGGACCTCACAGATACGCAGTATTTT. Its translation: CASSEYLASGDLTDTQYF.

The chain uses TRBV6-5 and TRBJ2-7; possibly TRBD1 for D (6 bases). CDR1 MNHEY and CDR2 SVGAGI come from the germline V gene. The CDR3 covers 13 residues. With 10 bases removed from V and 0 bases from J, the gap between germline ends came to 13 bases. The CDR3: CATWTEDSYEQYF. The CDR3 DNA follows: TGTGCCACCTGGACAGAGGACTCCTACGAGCAGTACTTC.

The chain is built from TRBV4-1 and TRBJ1-1; maybe TRBD1 (5 bases). In germline, CDR1 is MGHRA, CDR2 YSYEKL. The CDR3 is 16 amino acids. The germline V and J ends were trimmed by 0 bases and 0 bases, with 11 bases remaining between them. The CDR3 sequence: CASSQDYTGMNTEAFF. CDR3 nucleotide sequence: TGCGCCAGCAGCCAAGATTACACAGGCATGAACACTGAAGCTTTCTTT.

The chain couples TRBV28 to TRBJ2-7; D uncertain. Germline values: CDR1 MDHEN, CDR2 SYDVKM. The CDR3 is made up of 11 amino acids. V was trimmed by 1 base and J by 6 bases, leaving 4 bases between them. CDR3 sequence: CASSLSVEQYF. The DNA for the CDR3 is TGTGCCAGCAGTTTATCAGTCGAGCAGTACTTC.